Sequencing of this TCR beta chain was carried out in a study of lymphopenia after photon versus proton radiotherapy (dated by TCRdb to between 2018 and 2021). Regarding the study in general: In patients with gastrointestinal tumors who developed high-grade lymphopenia, the study compared the immunological effects of photon radiation therapy with those of proton radiation therapy. A cohort of some 22 patients with gastrointestinal tumors who received either photon or proton therapy and subsequently developed lymphopenia was included. The goal of the study was to describe how the two radiation modalities differ in their effects on the immune system. Findings and caveats that apply to the study as a whole: Across the cohort, a larger post-nadir drop in TCR diversity was inversely correlated with overall survival time among patients who died. During treatment, patients who received photon therapy lost naive T cells and TCR diversity and gained effector/memory populations, whereas patients who received proton therapy remained relatively stable. After the lymphocyte count nadir, repertoires from photon-treated patients showed oligoclonal expansion, particularly of CD8+ Temra cells, and this expansion drove the decline in diversity. The survival association was assessed only in patients who died, and the authors presented better survival with proton therapy as a possibility rather than a demonstrated result.

CDR1 SGHNT and CDR2 YENEEA are derived from the germline V gene. V lost 5 bases and J lost 4 bases, and the count of bases not matched to a germline gene is 15. The CDR3 has 17 amino acids, counting the end cysteine and phenylalanine. Solely the CDR3 DNA is kept, with 51 bases framed from the first base. Libraries were constructed by the immunoSEQ multiplex PCR assay. Alongside multiparametric flow cytometry, deep sequencing of rearranged TCR beta loci was used to profile the T cell repertoires. Not all clones reach the TCRdb copy of this immuneACCESS table, which keeps in-frame sequences only. Checked studies attribute under half of the gap to unresolved V genes and leave the rest unexplained. This sample comprises tens of thousands of clones, approximately 86% of them detected only once. Jointly, the top ten make up about 2% of the sample. This clone is a singleton in its sample. This receptor's antigen is unknown. No much larger clonotype is one base removed from it; base qualities were not supplied.

Here the sequenced sample was peripheral blood, taken from a patient treated with photon-based radiotherapy. The receptor was isolated from a man aged 40-49 years with gastric cancer. The sequence links TRBV11-3 to TRBJ2-5; the junction holds 8 bases that match TRBD2. The DNA sequence is TGTGCCAGCAGCCAACGAGCGGGGGCAAATGGGGGAGAGACCCAGTACTTC. This translates into CASSQRAGANGGETQYF.